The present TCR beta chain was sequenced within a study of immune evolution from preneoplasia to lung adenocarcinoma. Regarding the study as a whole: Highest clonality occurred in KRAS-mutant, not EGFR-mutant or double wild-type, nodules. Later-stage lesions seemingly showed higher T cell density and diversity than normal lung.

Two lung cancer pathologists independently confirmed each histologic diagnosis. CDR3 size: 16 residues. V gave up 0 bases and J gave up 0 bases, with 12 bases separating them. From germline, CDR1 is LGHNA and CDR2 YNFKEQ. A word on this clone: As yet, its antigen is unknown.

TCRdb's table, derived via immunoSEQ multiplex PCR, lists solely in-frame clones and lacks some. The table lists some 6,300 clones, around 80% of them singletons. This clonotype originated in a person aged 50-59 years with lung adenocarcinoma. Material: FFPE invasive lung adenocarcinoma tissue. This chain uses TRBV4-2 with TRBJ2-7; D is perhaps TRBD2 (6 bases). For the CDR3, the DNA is TGTGCCAGCAGCCAAGATCTTCGGGGGTTCTCCTACGAGCAGTACTTC. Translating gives CASSQDLRGFSYEQYF.